Below, one T cell receptor beta chain is given with its context. Its antigen is still unknown. This entry is derived from a study of T cells after yellow fever vaccination. Study background: Researchers used SMART-Seq v4 Ultra Low Input to prepare fractions that had low cell numbers. Overall study results and limits: Boosting was followed by the reappearance of most primary-vaccination clones (under 97% CD4, about 90% CD8).

Making TCR cDNA involved 5'RACE template switching, which added UMIs and a universal primer site. MiXCR, run by TCRdb on the 5' RACE reads, gives a single entry per CDR3 protein. The sample yields about 120,000 distinct CDR3 sequences, over 12% seen once. The germline gives CDR1 KGHSH, CDR2 LQKENI. The V and J ends lost 3 bases and 4 bases respectively, with 12 bases between them. The CDR3 extends over 15 amino acids. The material sequenced was CD8+ T cells sorted from PBMCs, taken 5 days after the yellow fever booster vaccination. This TCR was recovered from a man aged 18 to 30 who received the YFV17D yellow fever vaccine. The rearrangement uses TRBV18 and TRBJ2-2; weak D call: TRBD1 (5 bases). CDR3 bases: TGTGCCAGCTCACCGACAGACGACACCACCGGGGAGCTGTTTTTT. It translates to CASSPTDDTTGELFF.